This record looks at one T cell receptor (beta chain) sequence and its context. As yet, its antigen is unknown. Other DNA variants within this sample encode the same CDR3. Each donor was nominally healthy when sampled (though unrecorded immune exposures were likely). Germline CDR1 KGHSH, CDR2 LQKENI. V was clipped by 6 bases and J by 8 bases, with 10 bases between them. CDR3 length equals 12 residues. These data come from a study of cytomegalovirus exposure and HLA in healthy donors. General study points: In most subjects, TCR beta sequences reportedly gave accurate predictions of HLA-A and HLA-B alleles.

Primers for the PCR totalled 60 Vbeta and 13 Jbeta. This table comes from immunoSEQ multiplex PCR, and its TCRdb copy is limited to in-frame clones, with some not included. The data contain about 82,000 clones, approximately 80% of them singletons. The specimen was PBMCs. V is TRBV18 and J is TRBJ1-4; D ambiguous. This TCR was sampled from a human donor in good health. Here the CDR3 DNA reads TGTGCCAGCTCCCCCGGGGAGGAAAAACTGTTTTTT. Its protein is CASSPGEEKLFF. The entire variable domain, with the rest obtained from reference TRBV18 and TRBJ1-4, is as follows: NAGVMQNPRHLVRRRGQEARLRCSPMKGHSHVYWYRQLPEEGLKFMVYLQKENIIDESGMPKERFSAEFPKEGPSILRIQQVVRGDSAAYFCASSPGEEKLFFGSGTQLSVL.